The rows below give T cell receptor beta chains drawn from one sample of a study of cytomegalovirus exposure and HLA in healthy donors. Assay: immunoSEQ multiplex PCR; the TCRdb copy retains only in-frame clones and omits some. This sample yields some 97,000 clones, of which 76% are seen a single time; about 4.2% belongs to the top ten. The sample taken for sequencing was PBMCs. The receptors shown here come from a woman aged 45-60 years in good health and CMV-seropositive. CDR3s include the opening cysteine and the closing phenylalanine or tryptophan. Fields, in order: D gene, J gene, V gene, clone size, CDR3 DNA, CDR3 protein. A D gene is named only where the DNA matches it firmly. Size values are once, few and many counts, or a class for expanded clones, and some rows have none.

- | TRBJ2-2 | TRBV6-5 | - | TGTGCCAGCAGTTCACCCAGGGTAGGGTCCGGGGAGCTGTTTTTT | CASSSPRVGSGELFF
- | TRBJ2-7 | TRBV5-1 | - | TGCGCCAGCAGCTTGGCTGGGGCTGGATCCTACGAGCAGTACTTC | CASSLAGAGSYEQYF
- | TRBJ1-2 | TRBV14 | - | TGTGCCAGCAGCCAAGATGTCAGGCCTTCGAGCTATGGCTACACCTTC | CASSQDVRPSSYGYTF
TRBD1 | TRBJ1-5 | TRBV10-3 | once | TGTGCCATCAGGACAGGGTGCAGATATCAGCCCCAGCATTTT | CAIRTGCRYQPQHF
TRBD2 | TRBJ2-7 | TRBV5-1 | - | TGCGCCAGCAGAGGCGGGAGGGGGGAGCAGTACTTC | CASRGGRGEQYF
- | TRBJ2-5 | TRBV6-1 | - | TGTGCCAGCAGGAGGCGGGGAGTTGAGACCCAGTACTTC | CASRRRGVETQYF
- | TRBJ1-1 | TRBV19 | - | TGTGCCAGTAGTATGGAGGGGGGGCTCTCGTTCTCTGAAGCTTTCTTT | CASSMEGGLSFSEAFF
- | TRBJ2-7 | TRBV7-9 | - | TGTGCCAGCAGCATCGGGACCTACGAGCAGTACTTC | CASSIGTYEQYF
TRBD1 | TRBJ1-2 | TRBV6-5 | - | TGTGCCAGCAGTTACTCGGACAGGGAGCCTTTCTATGGCTACACCTTC | CASSYSDREPFYGYTF
- | TRBJ1-1 | TRBV19 | - | TGTGCCAGTAGCCACGGGAACACTGAAGCTTTCTTT | CASSHGNTEAFF
TRBD1 | TRBJ2-1 | TRBV5-1 | - | TGCGCCAGCAGGGAAGACCCCCGGGACAGGGGAACCCGGGCACAGTACAATGAGCAGTTCTTC | CASREDPRDRGTRAQYNEQFF
TRBD2 | TRBJ2-1 | TRBV5-4 | - | TGTGCCAGCAGCCTCGGACTAGACGATTACAATGAGCAGTTCTTC | CASSLGLDDYNEQFF
TRBD1 | TRBJ1-2 | TRBV7-8 | once | TGTGCCAGCAGCTTAGGGGACAGGGTTGGCTACACCTTC | CASSLGDRVGYTF
- | TRBJ1-1 | TRBV27 | - | TGTGCCAGCAGTGAGAAGGGGTTCACTGAAGCTTTCTTT | CASSEKGFTEAFF
TRBD2 | TRBJ2-7 | TRBV2 | few | TGTGCCAGCACCGGGACTAGCGGGCGCTACGAGCAGTACTTC | CASTGTSGRYEQYF
TRBD1 | TRBJ1-1 | TRBV6-6 | - | TGTGCCAGCAGACCATCAGGGGGCCAAGCTTTCTTT | CASRPSGGQAFF
TRBD1 | TRBJ1-1 | TRBV9 | - | TGTGCCAGCAGCGTTGACAGGGCAGGGGCTGAAGCTTTCTTT | CASSVDRAGAEAFF
TRBD2 | TRBJ2-3 | TRBV29-1 | - | TGCAGCGTTGAAGGTTCGACTAAAGCGGGAGGGACAGATACGCAGTATTTT | CSVEGSTKAGGTDTQYF
TRBD1 | TRBJ1-5 | TRBV5-1 | - | TGCGCCAGCAGCTTGGGACAGGGGGCAAATCAGCCCCAGCATTTT | CASSLGQGANQPQHF
TRBD1 | TRBJ2-2 | TRBV6-1 | - | TGTGCCAGCAGCGGAAGGGGGCCGGGCACCGGGGAGCTGTTTTTT | CASSGRGPGTGELFF
TRBD1 | TRBJ1-2 | TRBV18 | once | TGTGCCAGCTCACCTAACTCTGCAGGGGGCGGCGGCTACACCTTC | CASSPNSAGGGGYTF
TRBD2 | TRBJ2-7 | TRBV13 | - | TGTGCCAGCAGCACACCCGGGACTAGCGTCTCCTACGAGCAGTACTTC | CASSTPGTSVSYEQYF
- | TRBJ2-7 | TRBV6-5 | few | TGTGCCAGCAGTTCTAATTCCTACGAGCAGTACTTC | CASSSNSYEQYF
- | TRBJ2-2 | TRBV5-5 | - | TGTGCCAGCAGCTTGGAGTTAGAAATGAGTGCCGGGGAGCTGTTTTTT | CASSLELEMSAGELFF
TRBD2 | TRBJ2-2 | TRBV5-8 | - | TGTGCCAGCAGCACCTTAGCGGGGGGGCTCACCGGGGAGCTGTTTTTT | CASSTLAGGLTGELFF
TRBD1 | TRBJ2-7 | TRBV2 | - | TGTGCCAGCAGTGAAAACCCCGCCCTCGGGACAGGGGGTGCCTTC | CASSENPALGTGGAF
- | TRBJ2-3 | TRBV7-6 | - | TGTGCCAGCAGCGTGGGGACTGCCACAGATACGCAGTATTTT | CASSVGTATDTQYF
- | TRBJ2-7 | TRBV21-1 | - | TGTGCCAGCAGCAGGGAACTAGCGGTCCTCTCCTACGAGCAGTACTTC | CASSRELAVLSYEQYF
TRBD1 | TRBJ2-3 | TRBV2 | - | TGTGCCAGCAGTGGGACAGGGCCAGATACGCAGTATTTT | CASSGTGPDTQYF
TRBD2 | TRBJ2-1 | TRBV6-6 | - | TGTGCCAGCAACTTAATTAGCGGGAGAGGCAATGAGCAGTTCTTC | CASNLISGRGNEQFF
TRBD1 | TRBJ2-7 | TRBV29-1 | - | TGCAGCGTTGAGGGGACTGGACAGGGCTCCTACGAGCAGTACTTC | CSVEGTGQGSYEQYF
TRBD1 | TRBJ1-2 | TRBV7-6 | - | TGTGCCAGCAGCTCGGGACAGGGAGGCTATGGCTACACCTTC | CASSSGQGGYGYTF
- | TRBJ1-1 | TRBV7-9 | - | TGTTCCAGCAGCTTAGGGGCCACGAACACTGAAGCTTTCTTT | CSSSLGATNTEAFF
TRBD1 | TRBJ2-5 | TRBV19 | - | TGTGCCAGTTCACAGGGGACAGGGGGCGCGGGGACCCAGTACTTC | CASSQGTGGAGTQYF
TRBD1 | TRBJ2-2 | TRBV13 | - | TGTGCCAGCAGCATCCGGGACAGGGTTCCCGGGGAGCTGTTTTTT | CASSIRDRVPGELFF
- | TRBJ1-1 | TRBV19 | - | TGTGCCAGTAGTACACAGCTGGTGGCTGAAGCTTTCTTT | CASSTQLVAEAFF
- | TRBJ1-2 | TRBV9 | - | TGTGCCAGCAGCGATACGTATTCGGAGATTAACCATGGCTACACCTTC | CASSDTYSEINHGYTF
- | TRBJ2-5 | TRBV2 | - | TGTGCCAGCAGTGGACCCTTCGCGGGCCAAGAGACCCAGTACTTC | CASSGPFAGQETQYF
- | TRBJ1-1 | TRBV2 | - | TGTGCCCTAGGGGTACGTGTTCATGAAGCTTTCTTT | CALGVRVHEAFF
- | TRBJ1-2 | TRBV14 | - | TGTGCCAGCAGCCAACAAGTCTCACCGGGGGGCTACACCTTC | CASSQQVSPGGYTF
TRBD1 | TRBJ2-7 | TRBV25-1 | - | TGTGCCAGCAGTGATGGGGGACAGGCCTACGAGCAGTACTTC | CASSDGGQAYEQYF
TRBD2 | TRBJ2-2 | TRBV9 | few | TGTGCCAGCAGCCTAAATAGCGGGAGTTATACCGGGGAGCTGTTTTTT | CASSLNSGSYTGELFF
TRBD1 | TRBJ1-2 | TRBV9 | - | TGTGCCAGCAGCGTCCACAGGGGGCTCGACTATGGCTACACCTTC | CASSVHRGLDYGYTF
TRBD1 | TRBJ2-2 | TRBV29-1 | - | TGCAGCGGGGGACAGGAGAGAGGTGGGGAGCTGTTTTTT | CSGGQERGGELFF
- | TRBJ1-6 | TRBV19 | once | TGTGCCAGTAGTACAGGGGTAAATTCACCCCTCCACTTT | CASSTGVNSPLHF
- | TRBJ2-7 | TRBV5-4 | - | TGTGCCAGCAGCTTGGGTACCCGCGGGGCTTACGAGCAGTACTTC | CASSLGTRGAYEQYF
TRBD1 | TRBJ2-7 | TRBV27 | - | TGTGCCAGCAGTTTACTTAGCCTCCGGACAGGGGATGAATACGAGCAGTACTTC | CASSLLSLRTGDEYEQYF
- | TRBJ1-6 | TRBV7-8 | few | TGTGCCAGCAGTTCTGGACAGTGGATCTCACCCCTCCACTTT | CASSSGQWISPLHF